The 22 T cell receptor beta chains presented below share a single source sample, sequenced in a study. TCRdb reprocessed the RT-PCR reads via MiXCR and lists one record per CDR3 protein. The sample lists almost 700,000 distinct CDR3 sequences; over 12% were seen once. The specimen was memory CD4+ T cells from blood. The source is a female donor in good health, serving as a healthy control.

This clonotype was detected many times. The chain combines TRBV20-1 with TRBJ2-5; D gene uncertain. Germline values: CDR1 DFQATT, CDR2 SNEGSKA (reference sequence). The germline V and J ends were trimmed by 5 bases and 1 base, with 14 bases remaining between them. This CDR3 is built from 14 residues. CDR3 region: CSASNRALQETQYF. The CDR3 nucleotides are TGCAGTGCTTCAAACCGGGCCCTCCAAGAGACCCAGTACTTC.

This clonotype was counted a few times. CDR3 nucleotides: TGTGCCAGCAGCTTACGGGACAGGGCGGAGACCCAGTACTTC. Translation: CASSLRDRAETQYF. The chain joins TRBV11-2 to TRBJ2-5; 9 positions match TRBD1. The J segment lost 5 bases and the V segment lost 2 bases, leaving 3 bases of the junction unmatched. The CDR3 covers 14 residues. Per the germline V gene, CDR1 is SGHAT and CDR2 is FQNNGV.

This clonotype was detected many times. CDR3 in amino acids: CASSFSTTNYEQYF. CDR3 DNA sequence: TGCGCCAGCAGCTTCTCGACCACGAACTACGAGCAGTACTTC. The rearrangement links TRBV5-1 to TRBJ2-7; D is ambiguous. The V gene's germline CDR1 is SGHRS and CDR2 YFSETQ. CDR3 length: 14 amino acids. V was shortened by 2 bases and J by 3 bases, with 12 bases between the two germline ends. Variable domain in full (rest from reference TRBV5-1 and TRBJ2-7): KAGVTQTPRYLIKTRGQQVTLSCSPISGHRSVSWYQQTPGQGLQFLFEYFSETQRNKGNFPGRFSGRQFSNSRSEMNVSTLELGDSALYLCASSFSTTNYEQYFGPGTRLTVT.

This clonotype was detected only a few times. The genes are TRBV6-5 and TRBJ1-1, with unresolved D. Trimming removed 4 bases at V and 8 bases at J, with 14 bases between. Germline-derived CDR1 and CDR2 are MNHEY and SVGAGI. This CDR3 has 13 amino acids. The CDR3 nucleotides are TGTGCCAGCAGTTCCGACGCCAACCGGGAAGCTTTCTTT. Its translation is CASSSDANREAFF.

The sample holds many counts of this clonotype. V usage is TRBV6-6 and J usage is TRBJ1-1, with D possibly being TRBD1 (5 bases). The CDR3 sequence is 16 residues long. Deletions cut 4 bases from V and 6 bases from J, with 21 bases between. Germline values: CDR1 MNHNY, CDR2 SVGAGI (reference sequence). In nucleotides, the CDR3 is TGTGCCAGCAGTTTGGGGCTGGCTCACGGGATCGCTGAAGCTTTCTTT. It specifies CASSLGLAHGIAEAFF.

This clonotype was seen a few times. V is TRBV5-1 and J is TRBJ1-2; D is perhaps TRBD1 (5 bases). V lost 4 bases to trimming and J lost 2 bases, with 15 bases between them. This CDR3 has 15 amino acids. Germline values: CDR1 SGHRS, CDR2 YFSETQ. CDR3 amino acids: CASSPGGGRNYGYTF. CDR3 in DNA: TGCGCCAGCAGCCCCGGGGGGGGACGGAACTATGGCTACACCTTC.

In DNA, the CDR3 is TGTGCCAGCAGTTTCCGGGAGACAGATACGCAGTATTTT. It codes for CASSFRETDTQYF. The chain couples TRBV12-3 or TRBV12-4 to TRBJ2-3; TRBD2 is a possible D gene (6 bases). The CDR3 extends over 13 amino acids. Trimming took off 3 bases at V and 3 bases at J, with 7 bases between the two ends.

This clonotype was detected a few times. CDR3 coding DNA: TGCGCCAGCAGCTGGGACAGGGGGCAACACAATGAGCAGTTCTTC. Translating it yields CASSWDRGQHNEQFF. The chain employs TRBV4-1 and TRBJ2-1; the match to TRBD1 covers 12 bases. In germline, CDR1 is MGHRA, CDR2 YSYEKL. The junction had 4 bases not matched to a gene; V was cut back by 5 bases and J by 5 bases. The CDR3 runs to 15 residues.

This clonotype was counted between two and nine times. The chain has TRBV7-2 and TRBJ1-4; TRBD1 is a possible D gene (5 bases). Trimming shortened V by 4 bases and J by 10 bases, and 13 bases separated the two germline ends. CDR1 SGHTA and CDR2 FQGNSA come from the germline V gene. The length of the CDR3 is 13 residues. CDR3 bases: TGTGCCAGCAGCTACTCGTCCGGGGGAAAACTGTTTTTT. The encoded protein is CASSYSSGGKLFF.

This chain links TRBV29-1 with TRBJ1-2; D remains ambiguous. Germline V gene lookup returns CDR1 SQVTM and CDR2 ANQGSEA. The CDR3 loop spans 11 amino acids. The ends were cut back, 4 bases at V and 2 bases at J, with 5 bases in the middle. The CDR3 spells CSVVWNYGYTF. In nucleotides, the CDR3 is TGCAGCGTTGTTTGGAACTATGGCTACACCTTC.

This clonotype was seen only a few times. The CDR3 DNA reads TGTGCCATCAGACCGGGACAGGGAATATCTGGAAACACCATATATTTT. It is translated as CAIRPGQGISGNTIYF. The V gene is TRBV10-3, the J gene TRBJ1-3; 9 nucleotides align to TRBD1. The J segment lost 1 base and the V segment lost 6 bases, leaving 7 bases of the junction unmatched. This CDR3 is built from 16 residues. Looked up from germline, CDR1 is ENHRY and CDR2 is SYGVKD.

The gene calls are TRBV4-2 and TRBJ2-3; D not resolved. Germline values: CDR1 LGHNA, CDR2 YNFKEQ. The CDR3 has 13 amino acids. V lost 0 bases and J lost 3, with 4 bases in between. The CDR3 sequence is CASSQELTDTQYF. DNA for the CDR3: TGTGCCAGCAGCCAAGAGCTAACAGATACGCAGTATTTT.

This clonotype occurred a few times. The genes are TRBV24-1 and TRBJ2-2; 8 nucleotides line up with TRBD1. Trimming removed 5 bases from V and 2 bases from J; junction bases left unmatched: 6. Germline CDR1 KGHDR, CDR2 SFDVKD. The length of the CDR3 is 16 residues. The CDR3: CATSGRTGRNTGELFF. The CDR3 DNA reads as TGTGCCACCAGTGGAAGGACAGGGAGAAACACCGGGGAGCTGTTTTTT.

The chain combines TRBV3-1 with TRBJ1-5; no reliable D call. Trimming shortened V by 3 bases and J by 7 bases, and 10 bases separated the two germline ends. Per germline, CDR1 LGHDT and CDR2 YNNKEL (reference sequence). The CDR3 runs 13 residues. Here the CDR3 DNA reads TGTGCCAGCAGCCAGGATACAGTGCAGCCCCAGCATTTT. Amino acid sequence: CASSQDTVQPQHF.

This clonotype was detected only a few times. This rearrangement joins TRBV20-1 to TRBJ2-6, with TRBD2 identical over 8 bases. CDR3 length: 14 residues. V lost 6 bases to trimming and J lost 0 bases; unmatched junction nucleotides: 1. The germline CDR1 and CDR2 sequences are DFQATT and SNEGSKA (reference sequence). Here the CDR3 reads CSAGTSSGANVLTF. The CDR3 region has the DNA TGCAGTGCCGGGACTAGCTCTGGGGCCAACGTCCTGACTTTC.

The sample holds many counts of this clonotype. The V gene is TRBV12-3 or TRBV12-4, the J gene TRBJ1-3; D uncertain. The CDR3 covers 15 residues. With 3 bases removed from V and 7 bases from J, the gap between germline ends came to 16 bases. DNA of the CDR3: TGTGCCAGCAGTTTTCTCACGACCTTTGGGAACACCATATATTTT. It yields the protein CASSFLTTFGNTIYF.

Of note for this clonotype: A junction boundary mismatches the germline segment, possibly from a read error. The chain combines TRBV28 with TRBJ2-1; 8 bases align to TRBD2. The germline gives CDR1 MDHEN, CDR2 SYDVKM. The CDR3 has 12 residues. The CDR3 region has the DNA TGTGCCAGCAGTGGGTCCGGGACTAGTTTGCTCTTC. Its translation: CASSGSGTSLLF.

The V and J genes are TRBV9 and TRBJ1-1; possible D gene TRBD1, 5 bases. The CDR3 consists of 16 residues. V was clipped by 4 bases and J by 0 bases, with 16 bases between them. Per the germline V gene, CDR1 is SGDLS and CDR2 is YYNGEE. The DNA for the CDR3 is TGTGCCAGCAGCTCCCGGGGGGGACCGATGAACACTGAAGCTTTCTTT. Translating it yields CASSSRGGPMNTEAFF.

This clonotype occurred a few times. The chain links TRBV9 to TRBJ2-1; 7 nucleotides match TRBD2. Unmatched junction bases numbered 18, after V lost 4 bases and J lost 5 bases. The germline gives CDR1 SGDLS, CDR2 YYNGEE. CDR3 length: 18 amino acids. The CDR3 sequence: CASSQLGLDSSRDNEQFF. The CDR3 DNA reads TGTGCCAGCAGCCAACTCGGACTAGATTCTTCACGAGACAATGAGCAGTTCTTC.

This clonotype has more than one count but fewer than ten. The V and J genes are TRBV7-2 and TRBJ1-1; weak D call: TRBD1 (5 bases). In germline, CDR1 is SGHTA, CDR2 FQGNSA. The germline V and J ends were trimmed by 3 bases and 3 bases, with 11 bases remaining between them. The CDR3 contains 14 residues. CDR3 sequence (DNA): TGTGCCAGCAGCTTCGACAGCAGCTACACTGAAGCTTTCTTT. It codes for CASSFDSSYTEAFF.

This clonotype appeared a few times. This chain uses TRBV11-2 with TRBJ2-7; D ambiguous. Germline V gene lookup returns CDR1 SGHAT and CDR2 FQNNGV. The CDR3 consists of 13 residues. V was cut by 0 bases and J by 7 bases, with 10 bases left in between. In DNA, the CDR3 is TGTGCCAGCAGCTTAGATGTTGTCGGGGAGCAGTACTTC. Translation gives CASSLDVVGEQYF.

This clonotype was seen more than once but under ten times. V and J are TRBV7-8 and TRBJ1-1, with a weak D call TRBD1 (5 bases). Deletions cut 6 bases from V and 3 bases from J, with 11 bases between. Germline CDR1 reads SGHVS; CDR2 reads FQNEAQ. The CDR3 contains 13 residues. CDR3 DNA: TGTGCCAGCAGTCGGGGGGTAGACACTGAAGCTTTCTTT. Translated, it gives CASSRGVDTEAFF.